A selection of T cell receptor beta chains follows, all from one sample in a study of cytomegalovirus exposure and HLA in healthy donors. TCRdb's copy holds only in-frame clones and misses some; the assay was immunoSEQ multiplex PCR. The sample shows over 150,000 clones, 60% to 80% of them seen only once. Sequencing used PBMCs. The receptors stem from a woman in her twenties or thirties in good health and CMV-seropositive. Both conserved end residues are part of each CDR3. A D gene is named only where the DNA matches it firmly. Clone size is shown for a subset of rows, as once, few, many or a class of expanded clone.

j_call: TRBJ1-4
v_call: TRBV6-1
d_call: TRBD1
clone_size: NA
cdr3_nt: TGTGCCAGCAGTCGGGACAGGGGTCGTGAAAAACTGTTTTTT
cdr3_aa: CASSRDRGREKLFF

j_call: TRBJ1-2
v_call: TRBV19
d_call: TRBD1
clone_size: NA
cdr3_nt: TGTGCCAGTAGTATACAGGGGGCGTACTATGGCTACACCTTC
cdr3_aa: CASSIQGAYYGYTF

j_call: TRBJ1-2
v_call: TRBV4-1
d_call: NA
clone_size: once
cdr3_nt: TGCGCCAGCAGCCAAGATCCGGCAGGGGACTATGGCTACACCTTC
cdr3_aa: CASSQDPAGDYGYTF

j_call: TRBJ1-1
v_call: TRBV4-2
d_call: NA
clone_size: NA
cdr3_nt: TGTGCCAGCAGCCAAGTGAGGGTCACTGAAGCTTTCTTT
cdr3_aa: CASSQVRVTEAFF

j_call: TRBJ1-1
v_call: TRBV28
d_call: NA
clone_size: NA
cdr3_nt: TGTGCCAGCAGCAGGGATTACACTGAAGCTTTCTTT
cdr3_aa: CASSRDYTEAFF

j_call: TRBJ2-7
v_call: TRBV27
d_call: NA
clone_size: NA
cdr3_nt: TGTGCCAGCAGTTCGGGTTTAGGCTACGAGCAGTACTTC
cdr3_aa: CASSSGLGYEQYF

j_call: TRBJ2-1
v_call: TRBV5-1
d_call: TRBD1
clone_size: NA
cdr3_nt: TGCGCCAGCGGGACAGGGGCCTACAATGAGCAGTTCTTC
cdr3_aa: CASGTGAYNEQFF

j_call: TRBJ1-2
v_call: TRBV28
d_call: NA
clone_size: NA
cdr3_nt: TGTGCCAGCAGATCCCATACCCCGGGGGGACCTAACTATGGCTACACCTTC
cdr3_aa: CASRSHTPGGPNYGYTF

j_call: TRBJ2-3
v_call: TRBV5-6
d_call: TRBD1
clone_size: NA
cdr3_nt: TGTGCCAGCAGCTTATACCTCAGACAGGGGAGCACAGATACGCAGTATTTT
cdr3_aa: CASSLYLRQGSTDTQYF

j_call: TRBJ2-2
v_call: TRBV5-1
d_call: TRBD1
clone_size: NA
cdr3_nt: TGCGCCAGCAGCTTGGTTAGGACAGGGAACACCGGGGAGCTGTTTTTT
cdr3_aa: CASSLVRTGNTGELFF

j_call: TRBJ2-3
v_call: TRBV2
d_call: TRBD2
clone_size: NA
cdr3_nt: TGTGCCACCGTAGGGACTAGCGGGCCTAGCACAGATACGCAGTATTTT
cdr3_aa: CATVGTSGPSTDTQYF

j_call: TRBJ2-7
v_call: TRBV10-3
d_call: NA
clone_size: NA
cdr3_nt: TGTGCCATCAGTGACCCCGAGTTTGGCGGGATCTACGAGCAGTACTTC
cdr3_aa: CAISDPEFGGIYEQYF

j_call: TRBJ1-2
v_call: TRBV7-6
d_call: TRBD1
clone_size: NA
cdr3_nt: TGTGCCAGCAGCCCGGGACAGGTGTATGGCTACACCTTC
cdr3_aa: CASSPGQVYGYTF

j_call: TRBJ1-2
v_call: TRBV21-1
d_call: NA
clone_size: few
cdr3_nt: TGTGCCATCGACAGTTATAGGGACTATGGCTACACCTTC
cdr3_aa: CAIDSYRDYGYTF

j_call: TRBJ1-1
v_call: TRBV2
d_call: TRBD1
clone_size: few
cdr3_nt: TGTGCCACTCTACGGGACAGGGCGGTCCACACTGAAGCTTTCTTT
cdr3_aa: CATLRDRAVHTEAFF

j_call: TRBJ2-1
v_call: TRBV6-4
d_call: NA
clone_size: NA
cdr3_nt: TGTGCCAGCAGTGCTAAAGGGGGAGGGTCCTACAATGAGCAGTTCTTC
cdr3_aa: CASSAKGGGSYNEQFF

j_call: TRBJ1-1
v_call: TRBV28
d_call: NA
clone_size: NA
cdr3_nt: TGTGCCAGCAGCAGCAGGAGGAGGACGGACACTGAAGCTTTCTTT
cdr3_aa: CASSSRRRTDTEAFF